This TCR beta chain came from a study of T-cell reconstitution after alpha-beta-depleted transplantation in children. Study-level results: Some patients owed their high day-60 TCRbeta diversity to surviving recipient T cells and thymic progenitors. Newly made T cells mostly supplied T-cell counts and diversity one year after transplant. The origin of alpha-beta T cells about two months after transplant was reportedly several hundred expanded graft clones.

Comments on this clonotype: Its specificity is not known.

Construction of the TCRbeta library involved unique molecular identifiers. TCRdb re-called the PCR reads through MiXCR, storing one row per CDR3 protein. This sample yields about 440,000 distinct CDR3 sequences, of which roughly 43% are seen a single time; 27% belongs to the top ten. Germline CDR1 is DFQATT and CDR2 is SNEGSKA (reference sequence). The CDR3 consists of 13 residues. With V trimmed by 7 bases and J by 0 bases, 6 bases remained unmatched. The TCR was taken from a girl under 10 years old with aplastic anemia, due to receive a stem cell transplant. Material: PBMCs, obtained before TCRalphabeta/CD19-depleted stem cell transplant. The V call is TRBV20-1, the J call TRBJ2-7; the match to TRBD1 covers 7 bases. CDR3 coding DNA: TGCAGTGAGAAACAGGGGAGCTCCTACGAGCAGTACTTC. This translates into CSEKQGSSYEQYF.